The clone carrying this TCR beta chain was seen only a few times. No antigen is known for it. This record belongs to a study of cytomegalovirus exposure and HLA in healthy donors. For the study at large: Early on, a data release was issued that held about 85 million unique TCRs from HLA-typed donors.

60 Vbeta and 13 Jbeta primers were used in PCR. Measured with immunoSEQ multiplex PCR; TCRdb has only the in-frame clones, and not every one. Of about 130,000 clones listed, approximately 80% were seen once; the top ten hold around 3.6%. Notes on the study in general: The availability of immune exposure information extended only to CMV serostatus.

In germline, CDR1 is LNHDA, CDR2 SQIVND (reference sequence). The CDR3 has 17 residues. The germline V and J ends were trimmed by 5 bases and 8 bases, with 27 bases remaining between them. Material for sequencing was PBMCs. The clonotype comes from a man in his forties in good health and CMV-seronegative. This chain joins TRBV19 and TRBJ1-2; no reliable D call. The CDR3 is CASSPSGTSSLRRGYTF. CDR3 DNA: TGTGCCAGTAGTCCCTCGGGAACCTCATCTTTGCGACGGGGCTACACCTTC. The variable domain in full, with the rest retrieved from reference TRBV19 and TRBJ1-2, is DGGITQSPKYLFRKEGQNVTLSCEQNLNHDAMYWYRQDPGQGLRLIYYSQIVNDFQKGDIAEGYSVSREKKESFPLTVTSAQKNPTAFYLCASSPSGTSSLRRGYTFGSGTRLTVV.